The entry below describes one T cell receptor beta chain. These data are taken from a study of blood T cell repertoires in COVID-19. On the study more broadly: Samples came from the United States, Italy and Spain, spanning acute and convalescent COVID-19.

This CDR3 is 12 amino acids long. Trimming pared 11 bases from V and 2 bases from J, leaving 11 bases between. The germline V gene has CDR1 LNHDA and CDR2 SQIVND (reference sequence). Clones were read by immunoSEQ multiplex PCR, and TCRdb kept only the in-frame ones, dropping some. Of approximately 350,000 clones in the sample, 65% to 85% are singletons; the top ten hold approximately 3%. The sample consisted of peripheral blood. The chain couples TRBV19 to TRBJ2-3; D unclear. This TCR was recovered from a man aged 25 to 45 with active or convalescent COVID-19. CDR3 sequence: CAARSVTDTQYF. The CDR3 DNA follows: TGTGCCGCAAGGAGTGTCACAGATACGCAGTATTTT.